Reported below is one T cell receptor beta chain. How the authors handled the data: Reference gene primer amplification gave estimated nucleated cell counts. The data were produced by immunoSEQ multiplex PCR, yet TCRdb's version contains in-frame clones alone and is incomplete. V, J and clone size are taken as reported in that table, and D and trimming were inferred from the DNA itself. The sample has about 170,000 clones, around 72% seen once; the top ten hold around 3%. There are 17 residues in the CDR3. The germline V gene has CDR1 LNHDA and CDR2 SQIVND (reference sequence). The V gene lost 1 base and the J gene lost 5 bases, with 21 bases spanning the gap. This specimen belongs to a study of blood T cell repertoires in COVID-19. Study information: Whether acute or convalescent, the COVID-19 samples came from the United States, Italy and Spain.

This chain joins TRBV19 and TRBJ2-7, with D possibly TRBD2 on 6 matching bases. Sequenced input: peripheral blood. The clonotype was recovered from a woman older than 75 with acute or convalescent COVID-19. The CDR3 bases are TGTGCCAGTAGTATAGGACCCCATGGAGCGGGTTCCCACGAGCAGTACTTC. Residues: CASSIGPHGAGSHEQYF.